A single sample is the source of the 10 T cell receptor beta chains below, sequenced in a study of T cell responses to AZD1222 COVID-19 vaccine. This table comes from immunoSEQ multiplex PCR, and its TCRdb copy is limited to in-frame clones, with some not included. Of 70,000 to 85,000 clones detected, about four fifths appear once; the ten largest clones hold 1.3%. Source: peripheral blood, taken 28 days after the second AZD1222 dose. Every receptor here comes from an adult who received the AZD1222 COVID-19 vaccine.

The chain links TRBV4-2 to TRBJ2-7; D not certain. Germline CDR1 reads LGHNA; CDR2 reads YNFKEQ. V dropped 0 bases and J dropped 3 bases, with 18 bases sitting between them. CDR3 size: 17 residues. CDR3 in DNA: TGTGCCAGCAGCCAAGAGTTTGGCAGTTCGTGGGTCTACGAGCAGTACTTC. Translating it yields CASSQEFGSSWVYEQYF.

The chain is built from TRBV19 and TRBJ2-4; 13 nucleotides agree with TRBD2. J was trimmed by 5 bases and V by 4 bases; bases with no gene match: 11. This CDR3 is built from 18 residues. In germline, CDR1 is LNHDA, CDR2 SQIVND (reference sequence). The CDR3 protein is CASSTRTSGRFVENIQYF. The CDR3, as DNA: TGTGCCAGTAGTACCCGGACTAGCGGGAGATTCGTTGAAAACATTCAGTACTTC.

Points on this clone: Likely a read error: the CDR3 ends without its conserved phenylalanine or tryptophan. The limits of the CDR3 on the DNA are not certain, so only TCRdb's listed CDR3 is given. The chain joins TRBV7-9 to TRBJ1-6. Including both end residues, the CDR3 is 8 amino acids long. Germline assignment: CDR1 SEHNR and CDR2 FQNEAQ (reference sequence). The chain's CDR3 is CASSLVRT.

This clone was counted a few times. Here the CDR3 DNA reads TGTGCCTGGAGTAGGACAGGGATCTACGAGCAGTACTTC. It encodes CAWSRTGIYEQYF. The gene calls are TRBV30 and TRBJ2-7; 8 bases match TRBD1. Germline CDR1 reads GTSNPN; CDR2 reads SVGIG (reference sequence). This CDR3 contains 13 residues. V was pared by 2 bases and J by 3 bases, with 3 bases of the junction left unmatched.

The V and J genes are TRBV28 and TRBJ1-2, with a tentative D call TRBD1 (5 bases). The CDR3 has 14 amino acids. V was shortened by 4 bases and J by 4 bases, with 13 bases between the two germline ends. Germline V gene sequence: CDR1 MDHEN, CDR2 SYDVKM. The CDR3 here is CASSSSPGVYGYTF. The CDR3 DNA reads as TGTGCCAGCAGTTCCTCCCCGGGGGTCTATGGCTACACCTTC.

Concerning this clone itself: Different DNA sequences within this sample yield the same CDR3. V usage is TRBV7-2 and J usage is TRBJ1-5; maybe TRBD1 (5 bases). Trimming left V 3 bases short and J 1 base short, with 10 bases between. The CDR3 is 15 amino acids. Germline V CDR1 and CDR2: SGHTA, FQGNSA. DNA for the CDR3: TGTGCCAGCAGCTTGGCTGGGGGGAGCAATCAGCCCCAGCATTTT. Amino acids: CASSLAGGSNQPQHF.

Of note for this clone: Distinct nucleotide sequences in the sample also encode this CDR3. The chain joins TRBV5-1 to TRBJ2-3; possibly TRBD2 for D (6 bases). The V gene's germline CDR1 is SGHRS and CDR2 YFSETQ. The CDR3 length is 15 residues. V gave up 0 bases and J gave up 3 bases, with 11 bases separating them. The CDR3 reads CASSLGRARTDTQYF. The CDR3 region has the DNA TGCGCCAGCAGCTTGGGGAGGGCGAGGACAGATACGCAGTATTTT.

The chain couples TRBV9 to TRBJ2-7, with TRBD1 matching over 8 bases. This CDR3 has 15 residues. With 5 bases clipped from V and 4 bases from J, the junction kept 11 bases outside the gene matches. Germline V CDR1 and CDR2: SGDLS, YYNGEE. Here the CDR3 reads CASSSMGQGAYEQYF. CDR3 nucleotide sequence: TGTGCCAGCAGTAGTATGGGGCAGGGGGCATACGAGCAGTACTTC.

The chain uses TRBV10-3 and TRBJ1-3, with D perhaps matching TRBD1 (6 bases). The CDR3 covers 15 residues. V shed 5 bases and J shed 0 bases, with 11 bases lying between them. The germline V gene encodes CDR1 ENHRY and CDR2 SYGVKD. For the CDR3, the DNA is TGTGCCATCAGTCAGGGGTCGAACTCTGGAAACACCATATATTTT. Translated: CAISQGSNSGNTIYF.

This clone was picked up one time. CDR3 nucleotides: TGTGCCAGCAGCCAAGAAATGGGCTATGAGCAGTTCTTC. It translates to CASSQEMGYEQFF. This chain joins TRBV3-1 (or the pseudogene TRBV3-2) and TRBJ2-1; D is unclear. The ends were cut back, 0 bases at V and 8 bases at J, with 8 bases in the middle. The CDR3 consists of 13 residues. Per germline, CDR1 LGHDT and CDR2 YNNKEL (reference sequence).